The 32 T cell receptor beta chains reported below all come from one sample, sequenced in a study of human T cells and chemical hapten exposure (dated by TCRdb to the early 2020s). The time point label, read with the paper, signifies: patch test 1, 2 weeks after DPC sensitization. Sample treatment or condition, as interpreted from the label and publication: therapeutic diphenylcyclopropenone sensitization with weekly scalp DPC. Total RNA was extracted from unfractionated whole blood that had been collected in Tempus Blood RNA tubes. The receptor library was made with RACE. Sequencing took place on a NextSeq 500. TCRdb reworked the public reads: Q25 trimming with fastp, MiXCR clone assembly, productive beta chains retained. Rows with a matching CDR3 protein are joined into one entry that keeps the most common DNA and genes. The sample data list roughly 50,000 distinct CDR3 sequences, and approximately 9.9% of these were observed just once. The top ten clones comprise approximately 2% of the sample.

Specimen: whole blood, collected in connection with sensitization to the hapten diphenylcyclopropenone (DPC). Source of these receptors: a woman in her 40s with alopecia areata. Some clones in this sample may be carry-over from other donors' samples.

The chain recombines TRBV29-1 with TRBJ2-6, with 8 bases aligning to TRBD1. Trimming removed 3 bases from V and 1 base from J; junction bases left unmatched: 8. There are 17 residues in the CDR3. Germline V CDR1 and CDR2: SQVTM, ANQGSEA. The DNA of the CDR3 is TGCAGCGTTGATGGGGACAGGCTCGATTCTGGGGCCAACGTCCTGACTTTC. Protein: CSVDGDRLDSGANVLTF.

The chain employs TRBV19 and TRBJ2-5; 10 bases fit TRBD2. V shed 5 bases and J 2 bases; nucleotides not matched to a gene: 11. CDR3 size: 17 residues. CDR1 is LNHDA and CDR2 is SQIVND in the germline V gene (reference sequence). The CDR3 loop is CASSVLLSGGPQETQYF. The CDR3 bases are TGTGCCAGTAGTGTCTTACTTAGCGGGGGGCCTCAAGAGACCCAGTACTTC.

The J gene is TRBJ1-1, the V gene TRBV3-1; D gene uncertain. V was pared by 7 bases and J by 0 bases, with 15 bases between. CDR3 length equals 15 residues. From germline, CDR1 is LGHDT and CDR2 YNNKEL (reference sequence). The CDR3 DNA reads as TGTGCCAGCATCGAGAGTGGCAGACTGAACACTGAAGCTTTCTTT. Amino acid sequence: CASIESGRLNTEAFF.

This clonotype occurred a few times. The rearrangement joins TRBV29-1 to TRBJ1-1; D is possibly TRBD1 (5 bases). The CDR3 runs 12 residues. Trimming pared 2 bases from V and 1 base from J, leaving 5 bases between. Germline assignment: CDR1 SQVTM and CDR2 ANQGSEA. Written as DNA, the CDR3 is TGCAGCGTTGAACAGGGGAACACTGAAGCTTTCTTT. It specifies CSVEQGNTEAFF.

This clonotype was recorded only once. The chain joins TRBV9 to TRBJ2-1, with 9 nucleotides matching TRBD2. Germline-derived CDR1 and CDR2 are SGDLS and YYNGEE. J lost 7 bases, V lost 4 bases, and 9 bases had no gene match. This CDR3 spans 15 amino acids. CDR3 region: CASSTREGLGNEQFF. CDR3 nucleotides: TGTGCCAGCAGCACGCGGGAGGGGCTGGGGAATGAGCAGTTCTTC.

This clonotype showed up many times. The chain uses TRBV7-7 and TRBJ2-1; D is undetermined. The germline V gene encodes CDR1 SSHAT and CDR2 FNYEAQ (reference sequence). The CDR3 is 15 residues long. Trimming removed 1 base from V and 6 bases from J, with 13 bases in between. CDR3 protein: CASSLDSNTINEQFF. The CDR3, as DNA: TGTGCCAGCAGCTTAGACTCTAACACAATCAATGAGCAGTTCTTC.

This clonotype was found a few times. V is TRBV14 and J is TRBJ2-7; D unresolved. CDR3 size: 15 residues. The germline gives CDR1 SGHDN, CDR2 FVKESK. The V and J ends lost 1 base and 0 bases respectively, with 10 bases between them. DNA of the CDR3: TGTGCCAGCAGCCAAGCTCGGGCCAGCTCCTACGAGCAGTACTTC. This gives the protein CASSQARASSYEQYF.

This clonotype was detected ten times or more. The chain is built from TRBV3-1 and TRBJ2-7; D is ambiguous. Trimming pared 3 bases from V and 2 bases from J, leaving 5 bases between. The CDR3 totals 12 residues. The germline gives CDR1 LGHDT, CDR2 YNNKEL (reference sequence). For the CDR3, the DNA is TGTGCCAGCAGCCAGAGTACCTACGAGCAGTACTTC. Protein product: CASSQSTYEQYF.

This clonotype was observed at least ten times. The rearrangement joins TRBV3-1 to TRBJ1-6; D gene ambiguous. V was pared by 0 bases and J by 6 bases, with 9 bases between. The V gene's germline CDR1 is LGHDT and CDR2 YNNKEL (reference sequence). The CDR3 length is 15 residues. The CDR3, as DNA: TGTGCCAGCAGCCAAGATCGGGTACCTAATTCACCCCTCCACTTT. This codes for CASSQDRVPNSPLHF.

The CDR3: CASSQDPGNEQFF. CDR3 bases: TGTGCCAGCAGCCAAGATCCGGGCAATGAGCAGTTCTTC. This chain links TRBV4-2 with TRBJ2-1; D call uncertain. Germline V gene lookup returns CDR1 LGHNA and CDR2 YNFKEQ. The V end lost 0 bases, the J end lost 6 bases, and 6 bases lay between the germline ends. This CDR3 region has 13 residues.

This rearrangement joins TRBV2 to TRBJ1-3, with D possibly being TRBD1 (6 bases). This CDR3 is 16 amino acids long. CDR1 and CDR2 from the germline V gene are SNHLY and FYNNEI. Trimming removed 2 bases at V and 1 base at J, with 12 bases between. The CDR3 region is CASSEQGRGSGNTIYF. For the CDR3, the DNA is TGTGCCAGCAGTGAACAGGGGCGAGGTTCTGGAAACACCATATATTTT.

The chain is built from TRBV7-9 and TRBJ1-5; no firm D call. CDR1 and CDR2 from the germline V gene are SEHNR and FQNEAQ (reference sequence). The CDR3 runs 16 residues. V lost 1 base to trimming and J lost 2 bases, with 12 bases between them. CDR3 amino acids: CASSLGTVQGNQPQHF. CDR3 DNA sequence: TGTGCCAGCAGCTTAGGGACGGTACAAGGCAATCAGCCCCAGCATTTT.

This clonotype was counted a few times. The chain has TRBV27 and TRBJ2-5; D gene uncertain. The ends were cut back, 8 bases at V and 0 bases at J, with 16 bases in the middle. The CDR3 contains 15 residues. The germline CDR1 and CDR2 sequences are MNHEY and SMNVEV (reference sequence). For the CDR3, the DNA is TGTGCCAGCCAAAGGGCCCTCGCACACCAAGAGACCCAGTACTTC. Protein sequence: CASQRALAHQETQYF.

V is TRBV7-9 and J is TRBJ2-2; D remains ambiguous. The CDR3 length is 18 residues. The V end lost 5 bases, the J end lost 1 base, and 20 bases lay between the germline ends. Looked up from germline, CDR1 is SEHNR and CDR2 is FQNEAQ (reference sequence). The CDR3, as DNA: TGTGCCAGCAGCCCCTCCAGGTCCGAATTAAAGAACACCGGGGAGCTGTTTTTT. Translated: CASSPSRSELKNTGELFF.

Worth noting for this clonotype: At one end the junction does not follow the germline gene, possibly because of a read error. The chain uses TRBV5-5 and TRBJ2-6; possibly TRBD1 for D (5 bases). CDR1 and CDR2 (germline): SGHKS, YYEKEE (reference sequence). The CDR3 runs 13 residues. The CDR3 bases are TGTGCCAGCAGCTCAACTGGGGCCGACGTCCTGACTTTC. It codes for CASSSTGADVLTF. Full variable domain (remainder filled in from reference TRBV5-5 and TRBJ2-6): DAGVTQSPTHLIKTRGQQVTLRCSPISGHKSVSWYQQVLGQGPQFIFQYYEKEERGRGNFPDRFSARQFPNYSSELNVNALLLGDSALYLCASSSTGADVLTFGAGSRLTVL.

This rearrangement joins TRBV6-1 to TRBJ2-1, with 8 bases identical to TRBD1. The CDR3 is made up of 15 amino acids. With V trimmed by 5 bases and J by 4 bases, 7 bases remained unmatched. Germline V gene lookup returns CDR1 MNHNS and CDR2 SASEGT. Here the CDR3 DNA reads TGTGCCAGCAGTTCGCTCAGGACAGGGTACAATGAGCAGTTCTTC. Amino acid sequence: CASSSLRTGYNEQFF.

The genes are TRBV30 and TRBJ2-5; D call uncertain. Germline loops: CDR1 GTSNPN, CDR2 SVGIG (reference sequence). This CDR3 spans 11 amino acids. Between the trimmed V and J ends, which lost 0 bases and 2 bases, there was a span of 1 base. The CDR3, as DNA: TGTGCCTGGAGTGTACAAGAGACCCAGTACTTC. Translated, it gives CAWSVQETQYF.

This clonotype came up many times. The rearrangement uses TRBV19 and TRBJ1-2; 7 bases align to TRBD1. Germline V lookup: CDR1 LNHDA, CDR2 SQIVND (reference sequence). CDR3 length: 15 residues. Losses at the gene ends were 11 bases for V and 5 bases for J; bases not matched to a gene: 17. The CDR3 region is CAARGTDPNSYGYTF. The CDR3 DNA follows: TGTGCCGCCAGAGGGACAGACCCCAACAGTTATGGCTACACCTTC.

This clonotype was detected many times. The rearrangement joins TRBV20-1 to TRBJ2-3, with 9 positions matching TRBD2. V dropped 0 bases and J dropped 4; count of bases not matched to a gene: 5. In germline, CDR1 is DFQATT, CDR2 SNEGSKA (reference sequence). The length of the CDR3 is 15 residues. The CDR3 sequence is CSARDLAGRADTQYF. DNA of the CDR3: TGCAGTGCTAGAGACCTAGCGGGGAGGGCAGATACGCAGTATTTT.

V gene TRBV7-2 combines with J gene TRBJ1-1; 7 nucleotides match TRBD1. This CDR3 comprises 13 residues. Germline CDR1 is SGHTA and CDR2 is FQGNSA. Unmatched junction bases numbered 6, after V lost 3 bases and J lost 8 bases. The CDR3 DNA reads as TGTGCCAGCAGCTTCGCCCGGGACAGAGAAGCTTTCTTT. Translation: CASSFARDREAFF.

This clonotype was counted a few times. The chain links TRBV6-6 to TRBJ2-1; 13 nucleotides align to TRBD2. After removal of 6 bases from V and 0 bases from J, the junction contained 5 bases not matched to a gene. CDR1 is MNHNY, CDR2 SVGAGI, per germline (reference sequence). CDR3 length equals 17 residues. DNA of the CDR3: TGTGCCAGCAGCACCGGGACTAGCGGGGTCTCCTACAATGAGCAGTTCTTC. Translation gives CASSTGTSGVSYNEQFF.

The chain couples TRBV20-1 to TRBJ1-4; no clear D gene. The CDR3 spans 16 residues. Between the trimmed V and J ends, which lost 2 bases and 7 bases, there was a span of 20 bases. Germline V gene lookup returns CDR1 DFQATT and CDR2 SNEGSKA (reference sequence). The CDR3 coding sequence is TGCAGTGCTAGATCATCTAGCCCGGTGGGGAGTGAAAAACTGTTTTTT. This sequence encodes CSARSSSPVGSEKLFF.

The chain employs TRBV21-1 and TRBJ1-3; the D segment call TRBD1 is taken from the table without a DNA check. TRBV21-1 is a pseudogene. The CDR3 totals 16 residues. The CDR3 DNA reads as TGTGCCAGCAGCAAAGGGGACGACACCTCTGGAAACACCATATATTTT. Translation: CASSKGDDTSGNTIYF.

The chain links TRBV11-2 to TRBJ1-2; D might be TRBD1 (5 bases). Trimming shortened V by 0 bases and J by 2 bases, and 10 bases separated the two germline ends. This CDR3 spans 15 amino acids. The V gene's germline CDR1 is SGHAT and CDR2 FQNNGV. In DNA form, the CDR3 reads TGTGCCAGCAGCTTAGATCTGGGGGGAAACTATGGCTACACCTTC. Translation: CASSLDLGGNYGYTF.

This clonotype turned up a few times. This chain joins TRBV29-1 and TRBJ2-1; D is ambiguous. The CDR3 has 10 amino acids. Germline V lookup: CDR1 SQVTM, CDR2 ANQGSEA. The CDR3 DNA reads TGCGGGGTTGGGTACAATGAGCAGTTCTTC. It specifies CGVGYNEQFF.

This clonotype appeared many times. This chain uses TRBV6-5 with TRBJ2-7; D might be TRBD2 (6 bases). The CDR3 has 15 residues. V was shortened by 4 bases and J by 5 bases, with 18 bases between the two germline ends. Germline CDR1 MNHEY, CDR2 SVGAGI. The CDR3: CASSSSIRGRHEQYF. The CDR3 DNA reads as TGTGCCAGCAGTTCCTCCATACGGGGGAGGCACGAGCAGTACTTC.

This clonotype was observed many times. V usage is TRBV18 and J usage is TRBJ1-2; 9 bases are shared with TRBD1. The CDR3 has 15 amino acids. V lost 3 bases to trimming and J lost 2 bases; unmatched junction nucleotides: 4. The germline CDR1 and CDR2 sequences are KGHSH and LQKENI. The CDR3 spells CASSPTGGKNYGYTF. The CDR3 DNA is TGTGCCAGCTCACCCACAGGGGGCAAAAACTATGGCTACACCTTC.

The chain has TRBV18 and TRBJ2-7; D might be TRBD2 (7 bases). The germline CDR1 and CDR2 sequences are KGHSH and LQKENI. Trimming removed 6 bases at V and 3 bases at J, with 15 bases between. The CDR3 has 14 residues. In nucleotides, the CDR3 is TGTGCCAGCTCCCCGAACAGGGAGGGCTACGAGCAGTACTTC. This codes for CASSPNREGYEQYF.

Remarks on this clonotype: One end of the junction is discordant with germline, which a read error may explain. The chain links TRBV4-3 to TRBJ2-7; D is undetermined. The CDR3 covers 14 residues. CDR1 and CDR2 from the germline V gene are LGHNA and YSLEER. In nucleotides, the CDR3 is TGCGCCAGCATCCAAGATCTAATGCTGTACGAGCAGTACTTC. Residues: CASIQDLMLYEQYF.

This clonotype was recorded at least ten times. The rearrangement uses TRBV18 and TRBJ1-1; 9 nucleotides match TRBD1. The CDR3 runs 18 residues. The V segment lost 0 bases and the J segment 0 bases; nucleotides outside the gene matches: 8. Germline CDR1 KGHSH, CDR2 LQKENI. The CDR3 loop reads CASSPPGTGPLMNTEAFF. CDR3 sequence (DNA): TGTGCCAGCTCACCACCGGGGACAGGGCCACTCATGAACACTGAAGCTTTCTTT.

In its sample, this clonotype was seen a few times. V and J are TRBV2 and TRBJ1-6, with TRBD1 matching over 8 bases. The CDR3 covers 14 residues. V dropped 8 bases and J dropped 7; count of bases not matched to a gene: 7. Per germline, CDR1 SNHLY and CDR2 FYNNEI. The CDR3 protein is CASHGQGRNSPLHF. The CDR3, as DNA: TGTGCCAGCCACGGACAGGGTAGAAATTCACCCCTCCACTTT.

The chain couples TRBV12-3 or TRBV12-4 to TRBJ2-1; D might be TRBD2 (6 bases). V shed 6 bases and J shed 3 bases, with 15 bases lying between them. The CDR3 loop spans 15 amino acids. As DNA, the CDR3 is TGTGCCAGCAGAGCCCCCGGGACTTTCTACAATGAGCAGTTCTTC. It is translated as CASRAPGTFYNEQFF.